The rows below give T cell receptor beta chains drawn from one sample of a study of blood T cell repertoires in COVID-19. Sequencing was performed with immunoSEQ multiplex PCR; in TCRdb, only in-frame clones are kept and a portion is missing. This table holds over 70,000 clones, approximately 86% found once. Sequencing used peripheral blood. The receptors come from a human donor in a cohort sampled during active COVID-19. CDR3s include the opening cysteine and the closing phenylalanine or tryptophan. Fields, in order: J gene, D gene, clone size, V gene, CDR3 DNA, CDR3 protein. A D gene is named only where the DNA matches it firmly. Clone size is given for some rows only: seen once, a few or many times, or a class if the clone is expanded.

TRBJ2-7,.,few,TRBV5-6,TGTGCCAGCAGTCGGACAGTCTACGAGCAGTACTTC,CASSRTVYEQYF
TRBJ1-6,.,.,TRBV4-2,TGTGCCAGCAGCCAAGTACGGACAGAGAATTCACCCCTCCACTTT,CASSQVRTENSPLHF
TRBJ2-7,.,.,TRBV7-9,TGTGCCAGCAGCCCGATATTGGCAGCGTTCCCTTCCGAGCAGTACTTC,CASSPILAAFPSEQYF
TRBJ2-2,.,.,TRBV7-3,TGTGCCAGCAGCGCGGGCCCCAACACCGGGGAGCTGTTTTTT,CASSAGPNTGELFF
TRBJ2-1,TRBD2,.,TRBV5-1,TGCGCCAGCAGCCTGGTTGGGCGGGGGGGCCACAATGAGCAGTTCTTC,CASSLVGRGGHNEQFF
TRBJ1-2,.,.,TRBV9,TGTGCCAGCAGCGTAGACAGGGCAAACTATGGCTACACCTTC,CASSVDRANYGYTF
TRBJ1-1,.,.,TRBV4-3,TGCGCCAGCAGCCAGAGTGTATCCCGGAACACTGAAGCTTTCTTT,CASSQSVSRNTEAFF
TRBJ1-2,TRBD1,medium-sized,TRBV18,TGTGCCAGCTCACCAGGCAGGGGGGTAGCTGGCTATGGCTACACCTTC,CASSPGRGVAGYGYTF
TRBJ2-2,TRBD1,.,TRBV9,TGTGCCAGCGGGTATGGACAGGGGATTAGTGGCGGGGAGCTGTTTTTT,CASGYGQGISGGELFF
TRBJ2-7,.,.,TRBV7-9,TGTGCCAGCAGTCTTTCCCAGGGGTCCTACGAGCAGTACTTC,CASSLSQGSYEQYF
TRBJ1-4,.,once,TRBV2,TGTGCCAGCAGGACTACCCGGCGGGGTGAAAAACTGTTTTTT,CASRTTRRGEKLFF
TRBJ1-1,.,.,TRBV19,TGTGCCAGTAGTATAGATCGGGGGGGATCGACTTTCTTT,CASSIDRGGSTFF
TRBJ2-5,.,.,TRBV19,TGTGCCAGTAGTCTATCCGCAGGGGCAGTGGAGACCCAGTACTTC,CASSLSAGAVETQYF
TRBJ2-3,TRBD2,.,TRBV6-5,TGTGCCAGCAGTCAACGGACTAGCTACACAGATACGCAGTATTTT,CASSQRTSYTDTQYF
TRBJ2-3,TRBD1,once,TRBV7-9,TGTGCCAGCAGCACTCGGACAGGGAGCACAGATACGCAGTATTTT,CASSTRTGSTDTQYF
TRBJ2-1,.,.,TRBV6-2/TRBV6-3,TGTGCCAGCAGTTACGGTGCGGGGCTCGTAAAGAATGAGCAGTTCTTC,CASSYGAGLVKNEQFF
TRBJ2-4,.,.,TRBV5-4,TGTGCCAGCAGCTTGAGGGGGGGGAAAAACATTCAGTACTTC,CASSLRGGKNIQYF
TRBJ2-3,TRBD2,.,TRBV4-1,TGCGCCAGCAGCCAAGATCTTGGACGACTAGCCTTCACAGATACGCAGTATTTT,CASSQDLGRLAFTDTQYF
TRBJ2-5,.,few,TRBV7-3,TGTGCCAGCAGCTTACCGGGGTCCAAGACCCAGTACTTC,CASSLPGSKTQYF
TRBJ1-1,.,.,TRBV7-3,TGTGCCAGCAGCGTAGACAGCACCACAATGAACACTGAAGCTTTCTTT,CASSVDSTTMNTEAFF
TRBJ2-5,TRBD2,.,TRBV29-1,TGCAGCGTTGACCGGGGACTAGCGGGAGTCGAGACCCAGTACTTC,CSVDRGLAGVETQYF
TRBJ2-3,TRBD2,.,TRBV5-1,TGCGCCAGCAGCCTAGGACTAGCGGGACACCTTGATACGCAGTATTTT,CASSLGLAGHLDTQYF